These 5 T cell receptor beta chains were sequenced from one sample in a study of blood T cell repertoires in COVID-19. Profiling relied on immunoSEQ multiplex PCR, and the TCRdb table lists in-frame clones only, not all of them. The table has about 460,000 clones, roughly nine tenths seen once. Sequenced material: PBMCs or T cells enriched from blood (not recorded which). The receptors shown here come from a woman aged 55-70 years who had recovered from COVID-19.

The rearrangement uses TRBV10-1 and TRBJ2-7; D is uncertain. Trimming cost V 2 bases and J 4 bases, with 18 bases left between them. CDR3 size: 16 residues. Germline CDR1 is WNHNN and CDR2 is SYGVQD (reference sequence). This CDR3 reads CASSEGAQAELYEQYV. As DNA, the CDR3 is TGCGCCAGCAGTGAGGGCGCCCAGGCCGAACTTTACGAGCAGTACGTC.

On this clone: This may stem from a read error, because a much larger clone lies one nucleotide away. CDR3 nucleotide sequence: TGTGCCAGCAGCTCCTTCAGGAACACTGAAGCTTTCTTT. It encodes CASSSFRNTEAFF. The V gene is TRBV7-9, the J gene TRBJ1-1, with D uncertain. The CDR3 is 13 residues long. The germline V gene encodes CDR1 SEHNR and CDR2 FQNEAQ (reference sequence). V was cut by 4 bases and J by 1 base, with 7 bases left in between.

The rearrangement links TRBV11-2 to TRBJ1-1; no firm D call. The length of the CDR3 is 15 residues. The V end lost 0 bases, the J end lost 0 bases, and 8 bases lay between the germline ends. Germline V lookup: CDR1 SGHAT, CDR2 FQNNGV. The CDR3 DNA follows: TGTGCCAGCAGCTTAGAGCGGTGGATGAACACTGAAGCTTTCTTT. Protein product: CASSLERWMNTEAFF.

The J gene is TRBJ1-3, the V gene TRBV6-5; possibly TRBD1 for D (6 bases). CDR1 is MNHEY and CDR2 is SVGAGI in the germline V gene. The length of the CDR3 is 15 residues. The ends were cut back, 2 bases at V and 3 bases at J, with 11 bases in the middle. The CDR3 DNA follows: TGTGCCAGCAGTTACGTCGGCAGGGGTGGAAACACCATATATTTT. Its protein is CASSYVGRGGNTIYF.

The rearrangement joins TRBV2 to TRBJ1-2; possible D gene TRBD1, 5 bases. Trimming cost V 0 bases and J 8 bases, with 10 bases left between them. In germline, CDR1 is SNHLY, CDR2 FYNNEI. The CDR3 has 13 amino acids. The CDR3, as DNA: TGTGCCAGCAGTGAAGCCGGGGGATCCGGCTACACCTTC. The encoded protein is CASSEAGGSGYTF.